The sequence of this T cell receptor (beta chain) was determined in a study of cytomegalovirus exposure and HLA in healthy donors. On the study more broadly: Early release data held 75 million to 90 million unique TCRs from HLA-typed donors. General study points: A later analysis showed TCR association rates differing by HLA locus, peaking at DRB1 and lowest at HLA-C. What TCR beta sequences reportedly achieved was accurate prediction of HLA-A and HLA-B alleles in most subjects.

With V trimmed by 5 bases and J by 2 bases, 4 bases remained unmatched. The CDR3 is 14 residues long. In germline, CDR1 is SGHDN, CDR2 FVKESK. This clone was seen only a few times. Its antigen is undetermined. In the PCR, 60 Vbeta and 13 Jbeta primers were used. TCRdb's table, derived via immunoSEQ multiplex PCR, lists solely in-frame clones and lacks some. The sample lists under 200,000 clones, 12% occurring once. The V gene is TRBV14, the J gene TRBJ2-7; 9 positions agree with TRBD1. The receptor comes from a man over 45 in good health and CMV-seropositive. The specimen was PBMCs. The CDR3 region is CASSLTGGTYEQYF. The CDR3 bases are TGTGCCAGCAGCTTGACAGGGGGTACCTACGAGCAGTACTTC.